This T cell receptor beta chain was captured in a study of T cell responses to AZD1222 COVID-19 vaccine (dated by TCRdb to 2020 to 2023). About the investigation overall: AZD1222 recipients whose second dose came at about 4 weeks and those whose second dose came at about 12 weeks were combined into one group, since spike-specific TCR depth and breadth did not differ between the two schedules. TCR sequencing was performed for some 250 trial participants, of whom around 200 were given two doses of AZD1222 and around 26 were given two doses of MenACWY control vaccine. Trial participants were enrolled into age subgroups of 18-55, 56-69 and 70-plus years, which contained around 150, 29 and 61 TCR-sequenced participants, respectively.

Concerning this clone itself: This receptor's antigen is unknown. One base away there is no much larger clone; base qualities are not given.

The CDR1 and CDR2 encoded by the germline V gene are SQVTM and ANQGSEA. V is shortened by 4 bases, J by 3 bases, and the region joining them spans 16 bases. The CDR3 runs 15 residues from the cysteine to the phenylalanine. Only the CDR3 portion is preserved as DNA: 45 bases, with reading frame beginning at the first base. The investigation overall reported the following: Because no day 14 peak-response samples were available, repertoires were characterized only after the peak T cell response. Reportedly, close to half of the unique spike-specific TCRs recognized epitopes lying outside the regions that are mutated in the B.1.351 and B.1.1.7 variants. In the small 56-69-year group, the increase in depth fell short of significance, most likely because of low power. A significant rise in spike-specific TCR breadth and depth was observed after two AZD1222 doses relative to day 0 and relative to MenACWY recipients. Participants were mostly white British and included more females than males, and it was suggested by the authors that clonal diversity may have been underestimated. Conclusions about previously exposed vaccinees are limited, since just five to seven AZD1222 recipients were seropositive for SARS-CoV-2 at baseline. Vaccine-associated CD4 TCRs spanned the whole spike protein, with dominant responses in regions 160-218 and 743-854.

The time point label, read with the paper, signifies: baseline before first vaccination. Samples from vaccinated people were obtained from the UK trials COV001 and COV002, which included a single-blind randomized controlled phase 2/3 trial of AZD1222 (ChAdOx1 nCoV-19) in healthy adults. For TCRbeta chain sequencing, PBMC samples were collected from trial participants at day 0 and at day 28 after the second dose. The CDR3 regions of human TCRbeta chains were subjected to immunosequencing. The study's own analysis went as follows. Repertoire TCRs were checked for matches against a reference library of SARS-CoV-2-specific TCRs that had been generated using the MIRA antigen-specificity platform. Breadth meant the fraction of unique TCRs that were SARS-CoV-2-associated, whereas depth meant the fraction of total T cells that were SARS-CoV-2-associated. Using the MIRA data, every spike-specific TCR was mapped to the spike region that the TCR reacted to and assigned to either a CD4 or a CD8 class. Log10-transformed breadth and depth values were compared by one-way ANOVA with Sidak's multiple comparisons tests. TCRdb stores this immuneACCESS table with in-frame sequences only. Part of the clones is absent; in the studies checked, under half of the shortfall reflects unresolved V genes, and no reason is known for the rest. Clone size and V and J calls were adopted from that table, with D and trimming inferred from the DNA. For this sample there are around 110,000 clones; approximately 90% appear just once. The leading ten clones occupy 22% of the sample.

This sample comprised peripheral blood, obtained on day 0 of AZD1222 vaccination. The TCR comes from an adult in good health. The sequence links TRBV29-1 to TRBJ1-3, with the D segment identity uncertain. The CDR3 region has the sequence CSVGSGLSDGNTIYF. The DNA sequence is TGCAGCGTTGGGTCCGGGCTGTCTGATGGAAACACCATATATTTT.